This T cell receptor beta chain was observed in a study of Graves' ophthalmopathy and Graves' hyperthyroidism. Study results and limitations: Among expanded thyroid clonotypes above 0.001 frequency, most also occurred in blood.

The authors amplified TCR beta CDR3 regions, and they did so from RNA transcripts for repertoire sequencing. The first-round RT-PCR employed HTBI primers together with the Qiagen OneStep RT-PCR kit. A multiplex PCR was then performed as the second round. TCRdb reanalysed the multiplex PCR reads using MiXCR and keeps one entry per CDR3 protein. The table has more than 300,000 distinct CDR3 sequences, about 17% seen once. This clonotype has ten or more counts. Its antigen is unknown. CDR3 length: 15 amino acids. Per germline, CDR1 SGHAT and CDR2 FQNNGV. Trimming left V 1 base short and J 7 bases short, with 16 bases between. Cases classed as stable hyperthyroidism had no ophthalmopathy within 18 months of follow-up. Clinical symptoms, serum thyroxine, TRAb, thyroid ultrasound and orbital computed tomography were relied on for diagnosis. Fresh peripheral blood, around 9.3 ml, was the PBMC source.

The sample comprised peripheral blood. This chain joins TRBV11-2 and TRBJ1-1; tentatively, D is TRBD1 (5 bases). The TCR comes from an adult woman with stable Graves' hyperthyroidism. The CDR3 region is CASSLGSGTGLEAFF. CDR3 bases: TGTGCCAGCAGCTTAGGTTCCGGGACGGGCCTTGAAGCTTTCTTT.